This T cell receptor (beta chain) was retrieved from a study of glioma-infiltrating T cells. The CDR3 is made up of 13 amino acids. From germline, CDR1 is SEHNR and CDR2 FQNEAQ (reference sequence). Trimming removed 10 bases at V and 6 bases at J, with 19 bases between. Overall study findings and caveats: Non-neoplastic patients had below-expected tissue-blood divergence, while all gliomas exceeded expectation. Only very few CDR3 sequences appeared in both tissue and blood.

The iRepertoire nested amplicon-rescue multiplex PCR amplified TCR alpha and beta CDR3s from RNA. For one-step reverse transcription and amplification, about 90-450 ng of tissue mRNA or PBMC total RNA was used. TCRdb fed the multiplex PCR reads into MiXCR, producing one record per CDR3 protein. The sample shows under 130,000 distinct CDR3 sequences, approximately 28% of them seen only once. For this clonotype: Its antigen is as yet unknown. No conserved phenylalanine or tryptophan ends this CDR3, so it is likely a read error.

V gene TRBV7-9 combines with J gene TRBJ2-7; D gene ambiguous. Specimen: glioma tissue, nonneoplastic brain tissue, or PBMCs (not recorded which). This TCR was recovered from a human donor with low-grade glioma or glioblastoma, undergoing nonglioma brain surgery, or in good health (not recorded which). Written as DNA, the CDR3 is TGTGCCACCCTACACACGAATATAGGCGAGCAGTACTCC. It translates to CATLHTNIGEQYS.